What follows are 9 T cell receptor beta chains derived from one specimen sequenced in a study of cytomegalovirus exposure and HLA in healthy donors. The PCR contained 60 Vbeta and 13 Jbeta primers. Some clones are missing from TCRdb's copy, which holds only in-frame ones; the method was immunoSEQ multiplex PCR. In the table there are 110,000 to 150,000 clones, more than 8% of which are singletons. The sequenced sample was PBMCs. These receptors originate from a man between 45 and 60 years old in good health and CMV-seronegative.

This clone appeared a few times. The rearrangement links TRBV9 to TRBJ2-2; 12 bases match TRBD2. The V and J ends lost 4 bases and 4 bases, in that order; junction bases with no gene match: 5. The CDR3 covers 16 residues. Germline V gene lookup returns CDR1 SGDLS and CDR2 YYNGEE. The CDR3 DNA reads as TGTGCCAGCAGCCTAGCGGGGGGGTTGGGCACCGGGGAGCTGTTTTTT. Its protein product is CASSLAGGLGTGELFF. The full variable domain, its missing parts supplied by reference TRBV9 and TRBJ2-2, is DSGVTQTPKHLITATGQRVTLRCSPRSGDLSVYWYQQSLDQGLQFLIQYYNGEERAKGNILERFSAQQFPDLHSELNLSSLELGDSALYFCASSLAGGLGTGELFFGEGSRLTVL.

This clone has a handful of counts. Other DNA sequences from this sample encode an identical CDR3 as well. This CDR3 is CASTRGQGTAGYTF. The CDR3 nucleotides are TGTGCCAGCACACGGGGACAGGGTACCGCTGGCTACACCTTC. The chain employs TRBV7-9 and TRBJ1-2; TRBD1 matches at 9 bases. Germline V gene data show CDR1 as SEHNR and CDR2 as FQNEAQ (reference sequence). V shed 7 bases, J shed 7 bases, and the junction held 10 bases outside the gene matches. This CDR3 region has 14 residues.

This chain joins TRBV5-4 and TRBJ2-3, with 14 bases identical to TRBD2. Germline CDR1 reads SGHNT; CDR2 reads YYREEE (reference sequence). Trimming cost V 3 bases and J 4 bases; bases outside gene matches: 4. CDR3 size: 16 residues. CDR3 in amino acids: CASSSGTSGSPDTQYF. The CDR3 DNA is TGTGCCAGCAGCTCCGGGACTAGCGGGAGCCCAGATACGCAGTATTTT.

The rearrangement joins TRBV9 to TRBJ2-5; 9 nucleotides line up with TRBD1. Looked up from germline, CDR1 is SGDLS and CDR2 is YYNGEE. The CDR3 spans 17 residues. V lost 0 bases and J lost 4; bases outside the gene matches: 10. The CDR3, as DNA: TGTGCCAGCAGCGTAGGAGGCGCCGGGACAGGGAGAGAGACCCAGTACTTC. Its protein is CASSVGGAGTGRETQYF.

This clone was found a few times. The chain carries TRBV7-6 and TRBJ2-1; D might be TRBD2 (6 bases). Germline lookup yields CDR1 SGHVS and CDR2 FNYEAQ. The CDR3 covers 13 residues. The ends were cut back, 4 bases at V and 7 bases at J, with 11 bases in the middle. The CDR3 nucleotides read TGTGCCAGCAGCTCAAGCGGGTTTAATGAGCAGTTCTTC. It specifies CASSSSGFNEQFF. The variable domain in full, with the rest retrieved from reference TRBV7-6 and TRBJ2-1, is GAGVSQSPRYKVTKRGQDVALRCDPISGHVSLYWYRQALGQGPEFLTYFNYEAQQDKSGLPNDRFSAERPEGSISTLTIQRTEQRDSAMYRCASSSSGFNEQFFGPGTRLTVL.

As regards this clone: An end of the junction does not agree with germline; a read error may underlie this. The chain links TRBV7-7 to TRBJ2-7, with a weak D call TRBD1 (5 bases). The CDR3 is made up of 13 amino acids. Looked up from germline, CDR1 is SSHAT and CDR2 is FNYEAQ (reference sequence). This CDR3 reads CASSSQGSYEQYF. The CDR3 coding sequence is TGTGCTAGCAGCTCTCAGGGATCCTACGAGCAGTACTTC. Based on the CDR3 plus reference TRBV7-7 and TRBJ2-7, the full variable domain is GAGVSQSPRYKVTKRGQDVTLRCDPISSHATLYWYQQALGQGPEFLTYFNYEAQPDKSGLPSDRFSAERPEGSISTLTIQRTEQRDSAMYRCASSSQGSYEQYFGPGTRLTVT.

This clone was seen a few times. V usage is TRBV6-4 and J usage is TRBJ2-4; 7 bases are shared with TRBD1. This CDR3 region has 13 residues. Germline CDR1 is MRHNA and CDR2 is SNTAGT. Unmatched junction bases numbered 6, after V lost 4 bases and J lost 9 bases. CDR3 region: CASSGGTDSIQYF. DNA for the CDR3: TGTGCCAGCAGTGGGGGGACAGATAGCATTCAGTACTTC.

This clone occurred a few times. The chain recombines TRBV10-3 with TRBJ2-1; TRBD2 aligns across 7 bases. V lost 0 bases, J lost 7 bases, and 0 bases stayed unmatched. Germline V gene sequence: CDR1 ENHRY, CDR2 SYGVKD. The CDR3 contains 13 residues. The CDR3 DNA reads TGTGCCATCAGTGAGTCGGGAGGGAATGAGCAGTTCTTC. It specifies CAISESGGNEQFF.

This chain connects TRBV6-1 to TRBJ1-5; TRBD1 matches at 9 bases. The J segment lost 7 bases and the V segment lost 5 bases, leaving 9 bases of the junction unmatched. The CDR3 spans 15 residues. Germline loops: CDR1 MNHNS, CDR2 SASEGT. The CDR3 loop reads CASSHRDRVGQPQHF. The DNA of the CDR3 is TGTGCCAGCAGTCACCGGGACAGGGTAGGCCAGCCCCAGCATTTT.